These 6 T cell receptor beta chains were sequenced from one sample in a study of cytotoxic CD8 clonotypes in ibrutinib-treated CLL. Using immunoSEQ multiplex PCR, the repertoire was profiled, and TCRdb retains in-frame clones only, with some absent. In the table there are about 140,000 clones, 80% of which are singletons. Sequencing was performed on PBMCs, taken after 36 months of ibrutinib treatment. The receptors here all came from a human donor with chronic lymphocytic leukemia.

This clone was seen once. This sequence joins TRBV6-1 and TRBJ2-1; 11 bases match TRBD2. V shed 6 bases, J shed 15 bases, and the junction held 13 bases outside the gene matches. This CDR3 comprises 14 residues. The germline gives CDR1 MNHNS, CDR2 SASEGT. CDR3 region: CASSSGLAGGKSFF. The CDR3 coding sequence is TGTGCCAGCAGCTCTGGGCTAGCGGGGGGAAAATCGTTCTTC.

The chain combines TRBV28 with TRBJ2-7; 7 bases agree with TRBD2. Germline CDR1 and CDR2: MDHEN and SYDVKM. The CDR3 length is 16 residues. V shed 2 bases and J 1 base; nucleotides not matched to a gene: 8. CDR3 in DNA: TGTGCCAGCAGTTTAGGTGGGGGACTAAGATCCTACGAGCAGTACTTC. It translates to CASSLGGGLRSYEQYF.

The chain employs TRBV28 and TRBJ1-5; TRBD1 is a possible D gene (5 bases). Germline CDR1 is MDHEN and CDR2 is SYDVKM. V lost 3 bases, J lost 5 bases, and 14 bases lay in between. The CDR3 totals 15 residues. The CDR3 here is CASSFNRGPHQPQHF. Here the CDR3 DNA reads TGTGCCAGCAGTTTCAATAGGGGACCCCATCAGCCCCAGCATTTT. Full variable domain (remainder filled in from reference TRBV28 and TRBJ1-5): DVKVTQSSRYLVKRTGEKVFLECVQDMDHENMFWYRQDPGLGLRLIYFSYDVKMKEKGDIPEGYSVSREKKERFSLILESASTNQTSMYLCASSFNRGPHQPQHFGDGTRLSIL.

The gene calls are TRBV11-3 and TRBJ2-1; 11 nucleotides match TRBD2. The CDR3 runs 15 residues. Germline V CDR1 and CDR2: SGHNT, YENEEA. V lost 4 bases and J lost 2; bases outside the gene matches: 1. CDR3 loop: CASSSSGRPYNEQFF. As DNA, the CDR3 is TGTGCCAGCAGCTCTAGCGGGAGGCCCTACAATGAGCAGTTCTTC.

V gene TRBV13 combines with J gene TRBJ1-4; TRBD1 matches 7 bases. The V and J ends lost 5 bases and 4 bases, in that order; junction bases with no gene match: 7. The germline V gene encodes CDR1 PRHDT and CDR2 FYEKMQ (reference sequence). The CDR3 sequence is 15 residues long. The CDR3 protein is CASSRRGQVNEKLFF. CDR3 nucleotide sequence: TGTGCCAGCAGCCGCCGAGGACAGGTTAATGAAAAACTGTTTTTT. The complete variable domain, with remaining parts taken from reference TRBV13 and TRBJ1-4, reads AAGVIQSPRHLIKEKRETATLKCYPIPRHDTVYWYQQGPGQDPQFLISFYEKMQSDKGSIPDRFSAQQFSDYHSELNMSSLELGDSALYFCASSRRGQVNEKLFFGSGTQLSVL.

The chain carries TRBV11-1 and TRBJ2-5, with D maybe TRBD2 (5 bases). V dropped 0 bases and J dropped 9 bases, with 8 bases sitting between them. CDR1 is SGHAT and CDR2 is FQDESV in the germline V gene (reference sequence). The CDR3 contains 12 residues. CDR3 loop: CASSLAGRAQYF. In DNA form, the CDR3 reads TGTGCCAGCAGCTTAGCAGGGCGGGCCCAGTACTTC.